The rows below give T cell receptor beta chains drawn from one sample of a study of T cells expressing NK-cell markers. No DNA is given; TCRdb re-called the 5' RACE reads and lists each CDR3 protein once. The sample table includes approximately 550,000 distinct CDR3 sequences. The sample taken for sequencing was blood T cells: a sorted CD56 or NKG2C T cell subset, CD4+ or CD8+ T cells, or bulk PBMC T cells (not recorded which). The receptors shown here come from a man younger than 35 in good health. Each CDR3 is given with its conserved first and last residue.

J gene: TRBJ2-3; V gene: TRBV28; CDR3 protein: CASSRGRDADTQYF
J gene: TRBJ2-5; V gene: TRBV4-1; CDR3 protein: CASSQGTVFETQYF
J gene: TRBJ2-5; V gene: TRBV12-3/TRBV12-4; CDR3 protein: CASSDNRETQYF
J gene: TRBJ2-7; V gene: TRBV12-3/TRBV12-4; CDR3 protein: CASTKERAPYYEQYF
J gene: TRBJ2-7; V gene: TRBV6-2/TRBV6-3; CDR3 protein: CASTTAGTSVGEQYF
J gene: TRBJ1-1; V gene: TRBV9; CDR3 protein: CASSGPGQGGQTEAFF
J gene: TRBJ2-7; V gene: TRBV5-1; CDR3 protein: CASSLRAGRYEQYF
J gene: TRBJ2-1; V gene: TRBV14; CDR3 protein: CASSLSELFEQFF
J gene: TRBJ2-6; V gene: TRBV7-9; CDR3 protein: CASSLAGAGANVLTF
J gene: TRBJ2-5; V gene: TRBV11-2; CDR3 protein: CASSFGTSHDKTQYF